A selection of T cell receptor beta chains follows, all from one sample in a study of T cell repertoires in cytomegalovirus infection. These receptors have no known antigen. TCRdb ran MiXCR on the reads and lists one entry per CDR3 protein. Seen here are tens of thousands of distinct CDR3 sequences, about 44% observed once, and the top ten hold just over 90%. Sequences were derived from CD8+ T cells from cultured PBMCs, sampled from culture after CMV antigen stimulation. Receptors originate from a human donor in good health (CMV status not recorded). Some clones in this sample may be carry-over from other donors' samples. CDR3s include the opening cysteine and the closing phenylalanine or tryptophan. D genes are given only for firm matches. Not all rows give a size; the values are once, few, many and, for expanded clones, a class.

>many|TRBV20-1|.|TRBJ1-1
CSARDRSWDTEAFF
TGCAGTGCTAGAGATCGTTCCTGGGACACTGAAGCTTTCTTT
>.|TRBV29-1|.|TRBJ2-7
CSGGMEGPYEQYF
TGCAGCGGGGGGATGGAGGGTCCCTACGAGCAGTACTTC
>.|TRBV7-2|.|TRBJ2-5
CASSLNRDWETQYF
TGTGCCAGCAGCTTAAACAGGGATTGGGAGACCCAGTACTTC
>once|TRBV6-2/TRBV6-3|.|TRBJ2-6
CASSYVVSGANVLTF
TGTGCCAGCAGTTACGTGGTATCTGGGGCCAACGTCCTGACTTTC
>.|TRBV28|.|TRBJ2-7
CASSLSAYEQYF
TGTGCCAGCAGTTTAAGCGCCTACGAGCAGTACTTC
>.|TRBV7-6|TRBD2|TRBJ2-4
CASSPAASGGVLAKNIQYF
TGTGCCAGCAGCCCGGCGGCTAGCGGGGGGGTTTTGGCCAAAAACATTCAGTACTTC
>few|TRBV6-5|TRBD1|TRBJ1-5
CASSPGSQGASYSNQPQHF
TGTGCCAGCAGTCCAGGCAGTCAGGGGGCCAGCTATAGCAATCAGCCCCAGCATTTT
>.|TRBV7-8|.|TRBJ2-7
CASSLGSALREQYF
TGTGCCAGCAGCTTAGGCAGCGCCCTACGAGAGCAGTACTTC
>hyperexpanded|TRBV7-2|TRBD2|TRBJ2-5
CASSLRGASGRPEGETQYF
TGTGCCAGCAGCTTAAGAGGAGCTAGCGGGAGACCCGAAGGGGAGACCCAGTACTTC
>.|TRBV25-1|.|TRBJ2-5
CASSEGREETQYF
TGTGCCAGCAGTGAAGGCCGCGAGGAGACCCAGTACTTC
>.|TRBV4-1|.|TRBJ2-5
CASSQEGTTETQYF
TGCGCCAGCAGCCAAGAGGGCACAACAGAGACCCAGTACTTC
>.|TRBV28|.|TRBJ2-1
CASSLDQTTYNEQFF
TGTGCCAGCAGTTTGGATCAGACAACCTACAATGAGCAGTTCTTC
>.|TRBV2|TRBD2|TRBJ2-1
CASKEELADAGQFF
TGTGCCAGCAAAGAGGAACTAGCGGACGCGGGGCAGTTCTTC